The 13 T cell receptor beta chains listed next were all sequenced from one sample in a study of CD8+ T cells in alopecia areata (dated by TCRdb to about 2018). Per the publication, the time point label means: around 28 days on oral tofacitinib. The sample's treatment or condition label, decoded: oral pan-JAK inhibitor, 5-10 mg twice daily. The method was the immunoSEQ multiplex PCR assay. RNA was extracted from all samples and reverse transcribed into cDNA, which served as template for TCR sequencing. The clones in this table, taken by TCRdb from immuneACCESS, are in-frame only. Not every clone is retained; where verified, under half of the shortfall comes from an unresolved V gene, and the cause of the rest is unknown. Present in this sample are roughly 100,000 clones, 60% to 65% of which were seen just once. About 14% of the sample is held by the ten biggest clonotypes. Source: CD8+ T cells sorted from blood, taken at week 4, from a patient treated with tofacitinib. These receptors originate from a human donor with alopecia areata.

J is TRBJ2-7 and V is TRBV9; TRBD2 matches 12 bases. This CDR3 spans 16 amino acids. Trimming removed 4 bases from V and 3 bases from J; junction bases left unmatched: 8. Per germline, CDR1 SGDLS and CDR2 YYNGEE. CDR3 loop: CASSPPGLAGLYEQYF. CDR3 DNA: TGTGCCAGCAGCCCACCGGGACTAGCGGGTCTCTACGAGCAGTACTTC.

This chain joins TRBV4-1 and TRBJ2-7, with D perhaps matching TRBD1 (5 bases). The CDR3 is made up of 14 amino acids. V shed 0 bases and J shed 5 bases, with 11 bases lying between them. The germline gives CDR1 MGHRA, CDR2 YSYEKL. CDR3 DNA sequence: TGCGCCAGCAGCCAAGATAGAACGACAGACGAGCAGTACTTC. This sequence encodes CASSQDRTTDEQYF.

This clone has only one observation. This sequence joins TRBV9 and TRBJ2-7; D unclear. V was clipped by 6 bases and J by 6 bases, with 22 bases between them. CDR1 and CDR2 (germline): SGDLS, YYNGEE. This CDR3 region has 15 residues. The CDR3 bases are TGTGCCAGCAACGGAGAAGGGTTTTGGGGATCCGAGCAGTACTTC. Encoded protein: CASNGEGFWGSEQYF. Full variable domain (outside the CDR3, taken from reference TRBV9 and TRBJ2-7): DSGVTQTPKHLITATGQRVTLRCSPRSGDLSVYWYQQSLDQGLQFLIQYYNGEERAKGNILERFSAQQFPDLHSELNLSSLELGDSALYFCASNGEGFWGSEQYFGPGTRLTVT.

The chain joins TRBV5-7 to TRBJ1-5, with 10 bases lining up with TRBD1. TRBV5-7 is classed as an ORF, of uncertain function. The CDR3 runs 15 residues. J lost 7 bases, V lost 3 bases, and 7 bases had no gene match. This CDR3 is CASSSDRGLRQPQHF. The CDR3 DNA reads as TGTGCCAGCAGCTCCGACAGGGGGCTACGGCAGCCCCAGCATTTT.

This chain uses TRBV9 with TRBJ1-2; D remains unclear. In germline, CDR1 is SGDLS, CDR2 YYNGEE. The CDR3 extends over 13 amino acids. Trimming pared 3 bases from V and 4 bases from J, leaving 10 bases between. CDR3 loop: CASSGEGFYGYTF. The DNA of the CDR3 is TGTGCCAGCAGCGGGGAAGGGTTCTATGGCTACACCTTC.

The chain carries TRBV9 and TRBJ2-3, with D unclear. The CDR3 is made up of 13 amino acids. Trimming removed 9 bases at V and 0 bases at J, with 11 bases between. Germline V gives CDR1 SGDLS, CDR2 YYNGEE. The CDR3 DNA is TGTGCCACAAACAGAGCTAGCACAGATACGCAGTATTTT. Its protein product is CATNRASTDTQYF.

The J gene is TRBJ2-7, the V gene TRBV12-5; D might be TRBD1 (5 bases). The CDR3 runs 12 residues. Germline CDR1 LGHNT, CDR2 FRNRAP. Trimming removed 6 bases at V and 3 bases at J, with 9 bases between. CDR3 sequence reads: CASGFDSYEQYF. As DNA, the CDR3 is TGTGCTAGTGGCTTCGACAGCTACGAGCAGTACTTC.

The V call is TRBV30, the J call TRBJ2-1; D may be TRBD2 (6 bases). The CDR3 spans 16 residues. V lost 3 bases to trimming and J lost 4 bases, with 19 bases between them. Germline-derived CDR1 and CDR2 are GTSNPN and SVGIG (reference sequence). CDR3 in amino acids: CAWSWDLILGYNEQFF. The CDR3 DNA is TGTGCCTGGAGCTGGGACTTGATCCTGGGTTACAATGAGCAGTTCTTC.

The V call is TRBV4-1, the J call TRBJ1-2; D ambiguous. Per germline, CDR1 MGHRA and CDR2 YSYEKL. V gave up 1 base and J gave up 2 bases, with 11 bases separating them. The CDR3 runs 15 residues. CDR3 nucleotides: TGCGCCAGCAGCCAAGTGTGGCAGCCCAACTATGGCTACACCTTC. Protein product: CASSQVWQPNYGYTF.

This chain connects TRBV5-1 to TRBJ2-5, with a tentative D call TRBD2 (5 bases). The DNA end is more similar to TRBJ2-7, so the J call may be wrong. The CDR3 loop spans 15 amino acids. Looked up from germline, CDR1 is SGHRS and CDR2 is YFSETQ. The CDR3 loop reads CASSLHLEGGYEQYF. CDR3 coding DNA: TGCGCCAGCAGCTTGCATCTTGAGGGCGGCTACGAGCAGTACTTC.

The chain recombines TRBV5-4 with TRBJ1-2; D remains unclear. Trimming removed 2 bases at V and 5 bases at J, with 10 bases between. Germline V lookup: CDR1 SGHNT, CDR2 YYREEE (reference sequence). The CDR3 spans 13 residues. CDR3 in amino acids: CASSFHSTYGYTF. In DNA form, the CDR3 reads TGTGCCAGCAGCTTTCACAGTACATATGGCTACACCTTC.

The chain uses TRBV29-1 and TRBJ1-1; D gene unclear. The ends were cut back, 2 bases at V and 10 bases at J, with 11 bases in the middle. The CDR3 runs 11 residues. The germline V gene has CDR1 SQVTM and CDR2 ANQGSEA. The CDR3 protein is CSVELVGRAFF. The CDR3 nucleotides read TGCAGCGTTGAACTCGTAGGGAGAGCTTTCTTT.

The gene calls are TRBV5-1 and TRBJ1-1; the match to TRBD1 covers 8 bases. V dropped 0 bases and J dropped 2; count of bases not matched to a gene: 3. Germline CDR1 is SGHRS and CDR2 is YFSETQ. This CDR3 region has 15 residues. CDR3 sequence: CASSLVAGGNTEAFF. The CDR3 DNA follows: TGCGCCAGCAGCTTGGTGGCAGGGGGCAACACTGAAGCTTTCTTT.